This TCR beta chain was found in a study of cytomegalovirus exposure and HLA in healthy donors. Whole-study context: Researchers previously reported finding roughly 120 million unique TCR beta sequences from around 200 million T cells. Study-level findings and limits: Later on, a genetic analysis was performed. It linked a missense variant in DCLRE1C with V- and J-gene trimming of TCR beta. Researchers catalogued some 160 TCR beta chains as cytomegalovirus-associated.

A word on this clone: Its antigen remains unknown.

Use of 60 Vbeta and 13 Jbeta primers characterized the PCR. The method was immunoSEQ multiplex PCR; TCRdb's version includes in-frame clones alone and lacks a portion of them. This sample has tens of thousands of clones, with around 78% found just once. V lost 0 bases, J lost 3 bases, and 11 bases lay in between. Germline values: CDR1 SGHRS, CDR2 YFSETQ. This CDR3 has 15 amino acids. The TCR sequence derives from a man aged 40-49 years in good health and CMV-seronegative. The chain uses TRBV5-1 and TRBJ2-3, with a possible D match to TRBD2 (5 bases). Sequencing was performed on PBMCs. Here the CDR3 reads CASSLGGGWTDTQYF. For the CDR3, the DNA is TGCGCCAGCAGCTTGGGCGGCGGGTGGACAGATACGCAGTATTTT.